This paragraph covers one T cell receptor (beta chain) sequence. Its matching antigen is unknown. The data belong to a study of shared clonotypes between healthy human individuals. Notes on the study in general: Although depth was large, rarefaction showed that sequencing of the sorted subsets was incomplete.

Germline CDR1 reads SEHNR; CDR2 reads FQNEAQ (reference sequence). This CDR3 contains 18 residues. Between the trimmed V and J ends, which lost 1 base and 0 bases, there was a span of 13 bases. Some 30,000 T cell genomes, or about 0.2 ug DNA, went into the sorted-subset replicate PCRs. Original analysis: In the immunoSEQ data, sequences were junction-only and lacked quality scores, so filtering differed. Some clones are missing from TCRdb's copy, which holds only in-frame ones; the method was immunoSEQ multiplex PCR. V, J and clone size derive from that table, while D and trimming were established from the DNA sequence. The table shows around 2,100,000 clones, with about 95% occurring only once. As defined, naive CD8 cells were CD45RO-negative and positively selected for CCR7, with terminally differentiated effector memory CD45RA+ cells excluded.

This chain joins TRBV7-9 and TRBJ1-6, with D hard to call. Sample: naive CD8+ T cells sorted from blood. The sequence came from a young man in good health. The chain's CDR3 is CASSLGEAESSYNSPLHF. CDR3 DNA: TGTGCCAGCAGCTTAGGTGAGGCGGAGAGCTCCTATAATTCACCCCTCCACTTT.